Below are 9 T cell receptor beta chains sequenced from a single sample in a study of blood T cell repertoires in COVID-19. This table comes from immunoSEQ multiplex PCR, and its TCRdb copy is limited to in-frame clones, with some not included. The profile shows a few hundred thousand clones, 90% of them singletons. The sequenced material came from peripheral blood. The receptors come from a woman aged 25 to 39 with COVID-19, enrolled during active disease.

This sequence joins TRBV29-1 and TRBJ1-2; D gene uncertain. The CDR3 is made up of 13 amino acids. Trimming shortened V by 1 base and J by 4 bases, and 10 bases separated the two germline ends. Germline V gives CDR1 SQVTM, CDR2 ANQGSEA. The CDR3 loop reads CSVEGVASYGYTF. CDR3 coding DNA: TGCAGCGTTGAAGGGGTAGCCAGCTATGGCTACACCTTC.

J is TRBJ1-1 and V is TRBV19; 7 positions agree with TRBD1. This CDR3 is 16 amino acids long. Germline trimming cut 4 bases from V and 5 bases from J; bases unmatched to any gene: 13. CDR1 LNHDA and CDR2 SQIVND come from the germline V gene (reference sequence). The CDR3 nucleotides read TGTGCCAGTAGTACCCGACAGGGATGGAGAGGAACTGAAGCTTTCTTT. Amino acid sequence: CASSTRQGWRGTEAFF. The full variable domain, its missing parts supplied by reference TRBV19 and TRBJ1-1, is DGGITQSPKYLFRKEGQNVTLSCEQNLNHDAMYWYRQDPGQGLRLIYYSQIVNDFQKGDIAEGYSVSREKKESFPLTVTSAQKNPTAFYLCASSTRQGWRGTEAFFGQGTRLTVV.

This clone was recorded a few times. The chain has TRBV5-1 and TRBJ2-1, with a weak D call TRBD1 (5 bases). Trimming removed 4 bases from V and 1 base from J, with 9 bases in between. The germline CDR1 and CDR2 sequences are SGHRS and YFSETQ. The CDR3 is made up of 14 amino acids. The CDR3 region is CASSGRVSYNEQFF. The CDR3 region has the DNA TGCGCCAGCAGCGGCAGGGTTTCCTACAATGAGCAGTTCTTC.

This clone was found once. V usage is TRBV2 and J usage is TRBJ1-2; D is perhaps TRBD1 (5 bases). CDR3 length: 13 amino acids. Germline V gene sequence: CDR1 SNHLY, CDR2 FYNNEI. With 7 bases removed from V and 2 bases from J, the gap between germline ends came to 11 bases. The DNA for the CDR3 is TGTGCCAGCACCTTAACAGGAAACTATGGCTACACCTTC. Its protein product is CASTLTGNYGYTF.

This clone has a single count. The V gene is TRBV18, the J gene TRBJ1-2, with TRBD1 matching over 10 bases. V lost 1 base, J lost 0 bases, and 5 bases stayed unmatched. The CDR3 runs 17 residues. The V gene's germline CDR1 is KGHSH and CDR2 LQKENI. The CDR3 here is CASSPLGTGDPNYGYTF. CDR3 bases: TGTGCCAGCTCACCACTGGGGACAGGGGACCCTAACTATGGCTACACCTTC.

This clone has only one observation. The chain combines TRBV5-5 with TRBJ2-7; TRBD2 matches 11 bases. Per germline, CDR1 SGHKS and CDR2 YYEKEE (reference sequence). V lost 4 bases to trimming and J lost 3 bases; unmatched junction nucleotides: 3. CDR3 length equals 14 residues. CDR3 region: CASSAGTSGYEQYF. Here the CDR3 DNA reads TGTGCCAGCAGCGCCGGGACTAGCGGCTACGAGCAGTACTTC.

The sample holds a few counts of this clone. In DNA, the CDR3 is TGTGCCAGTAGGCAGCGGCCTGGAAACACCATATATTTT. Translating it yields CASRQRPGNTIYF. V is TRBV19 and J is TRBJ1-3; D is uncertain. The germline V gene encodes CDR1 LNHDA and CDR2 SQIVND (reference sequence). The CDR3 spans 13 residues. V was pared by 6 bases and J by 2 bases, with 8 bases between. Full variable domain (outside the CDR3, taken from reference TRBV19 and TRBJ1-3): DGGITQSPKYLFRKEGQNVTLSCEQNLNHDAMYWYRQDPGQGLRLIYYSQIVNDFQKGDIAEGYSVSREKKESFPLTVTSAQKNPTAFYLCASRQRPGNTIYFGEGSWLTVV.

This clone was seen just once. The chain carries TRBV5-3 and TRBJ2-5; D unclear. TRBV5-3 is marked as an open reading frame, function uncertain. The CDR3 has 13 residues. Trimming shortened V by 6 bases and J by 1 base, and 10 bases separated the two germline ends. CDR3 residues: CARTSRRQETQYF. Written as DNA, the CDR3 is TGTGCCAGAACTAGTCGCCGCCAAGAGACCCAGTACTTC.

This clone was observed a few times. The J gene is TRBJ1-1, the V gene TRBV6-5, with D perhaps TRBD1 (5 bases). The CDR3 has 14 amino acids. Deletions cut 4 bases from V and 4 bases from J, with 13 bases between. CDR1 is MNHEY and CDR2 is SVGAGI in the germline V gene. The CDR3 bases are TGTGCCAGCAGTTTACCTGGGGGGAGCACTGAAGCTTTCTTT. This translates into CASSLPGGSTEAFF.